The present T cell receptor beta chain was sequenced within a study of blood T cell repertoires in COVID-19. Study context: Acute and convalescent COVID-19 specimens originated in the United States, Italy and Spain.

V lost 5 bases and J lost 8, with 15 bases in between. Germline V lookup: CDR1 MDHEN, CDR2 SYDVKM. There are 13 residues in the CDR3. How the authors handled the data: Scientists estimated how many nucleated cells there were by amplifying reference gene primers. Clones were read by immunoSEQ multiplex PCR, and TCRdb kept only the in-frame ones, dropping some. V, J and clone size were drawn from that table, and D and trimming were deduced from the DNA. This sample has more than 200,000 clones, with about 87% found just once. The sample taken for sequencing was peripheral blood. This sequence originates from a man in his 70s with acute or convalescent COVID-19. The chain has TRBV28 and TRBJ1-2; TRBD1 is a possible D gene (5 bases). The CDR3 loop reads CASSPLGQGGYTF. The CDR3, as DNA: TGTGCCAGCAGTCCCCTTGGGCAGGGAGGCTACACCTTC.